Listed below are T cell receptor beta chains from one sample, sequenced in a study of blood T cell repertoires in COVID-19. TCRdb's table, derived via immunoSEQ multiplex PCR, lists solely in-frame clones and lacks some. The sample contains approximately 290,000 clones, around 89% of which appear only once. Material: peripheral blood. All receptors come from a man aged 30 to 39 with acute or convalescent COVID-19. Each CDR3 is given with its conserved first and last residue. A D gene is named only where the DNA matches it firmly. The size of a clone is reported for some rows only, either as once, few or many, or as a class for expanded clones.

NA	17	TRBV21-1	TRBJ2-6	NA	TGTGCCAGCAGCAAAGTGGAGGGCAGCTCTGGGGCCAACGTCCTGACTTTC	CASSKVEGSSGANVLTF
NA	13	TRBV21-1	TRBJ2-7	NA	TGTGCCAGCAGCCGAGGGAGTTCCCACGAGCAGTACTTC	CASSRGSSHEQYF
NA	13	TRBV28	TRBJ2-7	NA	TGTGCCAGCATTGACACCCGGACCTACGAGCAGTACTTC	CASIDTRTYEQYF
NA	17	TRBV6-6	TRBJ2-2	TRBD1	TGTGCCAGCAGTCGGGGACAGGGAATCCGTGGAACCGGGGAGCTGTTTTTT	CASSRGQGIRGTGELFF
once	16	TRBV19	TRBJ2-7	TRBD2	TGTGCCAGTAGTATGTGGGGAGCGGGGAGCTCCTACGAGCAGTACTTC	CASSMWGAGSSYEQYF
NA	10	TRBV7-9	TRBJ1-1	NA	TGTGCCAGCAGCGCAGGGGAAGCTTTCTTT	CASSAGEAFF
NA	13	TRBV6-5	TRBJ1-5	TRBD1	TGTGCCAGCAGTCGACAGGGGAATCAGCCCCAGCATTTT	CASSRQGNQPQHF
NA	12	TRBV6-5	TRBJ2-7	NA	TGTGCCAGCAGTTCCCCGGGGTACGAGCAGTACTTC	CASSSPGYEQYF
NA	16	TRBV5-5	TRBJ1-6	NA	TGTGCCAGCAGCCCCCTCCGGAGCTCCTATAATTCACCCCTCCACTTT	CASSPLRSSYNSPLHF
NA	14	TRBV3-1/TRBV3-2	TRBJ1-6	TRBD1	TGTGCCAGCAGCCAAAAGGACAGGCGTTCACCCCTCCACTTT	CASSQKDRRSPLHF
NA	16	TRBV27	TRBJ2-5	TRBD2	TGTGCCAGCAGTACTTACTCCGGGACTAGACAAGAGACCCAGTACTTC	CASSTYSGTRQETQYF
NA	13	TRBV4-2	TRBJ1-6	NA	TGTGCCAGCAGCCAAGGAGATAATTCACCCCTCCACTTT	CASSQGDNSPLHF
NA	15	TRBV24-1	TRBJ2-7	TRBD2	TGTGCCACCAGTGGGTATAGCGGGAGGGCCTACGAGCAGTACTTC	CATSGYSGRAYEQYF
once	15	TRBV11-2	TRBJ2-5	TRBD1	TGTGCCAGCAGCTTTAGTTCAGGGGGCCTGGAGACCCAGTACTTC	CASSFSSGGLETQYF
NA	11	TRBV21-1	TRBJ1-1	NA	TGTGCCGGGGGGATGAACACTGAAGCTTTCTTT	CAGGMNTEAFF
NA	16	TRBV19	TRBJ1-4	NA	TGTGCCAGTAGTATAGGCCCGGGACTGGGCCATGAAAAACTGTTTTTT	CASSIGPGLGHEKLFF
once	15	TRBV4-1	TRBJ1-5	NA	TGCGCCAGCAGCCAAGTTATAGGCGGTGATCAGCCCCAGCATTTT	CASSQVIGGDQPQHF
few	12	TRBV19	TRBJ2-7	NA	TGTGCCAGTAGTATCGGGACCTACGAGCAGTACTTC	CASSIGTYEQYF
NA	16	TRBV12-5	TRBJ2-1	NA	TGTGCTAGTGGTTTGGGCCCTCAGACAGTTATGAATGAGCAGTTCTTC	CASGLGPQTVMNEQFF
NA	16	TRBV5-4	TRBJ1-2	TRBD1	TGTGCCAGCAGCTTGCGGGCAGGGGGTGTACCGGATGGCTACACCTTC	CASSLRAGGVPDGYTF